Below are 3 T cell receptor beta chains sequenced from a single sample in a study of cytomegalovirus exposure and HLA in healthy donors. Primers: 60 Vbeta forward and 13 Jbeta reverse. Libraries were prepared by immunoSEQ multiplex PCR; TCRdb keeps only in-frame clonotypes and omits some of them. Among about 160,000 clones listed, 75% to 80% were seen once. Specimen: PBMCs. These receptors were taken from a woman aged 50 to 65 in good health and CMV-seropositive.

This sequence joins TRBV2 and TRBJ2-3, with 9 bases lining up with TRBD2. V was clipped by 4 bases and J by 6 bases; unmatched bases: 5. From germline, CDR1 is SNHLY and CDR2 FYNNEI. This CDR3 contains 14 residues. The CDR3: CASSVSGSGDTQYF. CDR3 DNA sequence: TGTGCCAGCAGTGTTAGCGGGAGTGGGGATACGCAGTATTTT.

The CDR3 DNA reads TGTGCCAGCAGCCGATACGATGGACTAGCGAGGCAGACCCAGTACTTC. Protein product: CASSRYDGLARQTQYF. The gene calls are TRBV7-9 and TRBJ2-5; TRBD2 agrees at 9 bases. The trim removed 5 bases at V and 6 bases at J, leaving 13 bases unmatched. CDR1 and CDR2 (germline): SEHNR, FQNEAQ (reference sequence). This CDR3 comprises 16 residues.

This chain connects TRBV5-1 to TRBJ2-5; 11 nucleotides match TRBD1. After removal of 5 bases from V and 1 base from J, the junction contained 7 bases not matched to a gene. This CDR3 has 16 amino acids. The V gene's germline CDR1 is SGHRS and CDR2 YFSETQ. The CDR3 reads CASSMIGTGGQETQYF. The CDR3 bases are TGCGCCAGCAGTATGATTGGGACAGGGGGCCAAGAGACCCAGTACTTC.